This TCR beta chain was captured in a study of metastatic and nonmetastatic thyroid tumors. Ten or more counts support this clone. TCRdb re-called clones via MiXCR from the PCR reads. The table has about 21,000 clones, around 19% seen once. This CDR3 is 14 amino acids long. CDR1 and CDR2 (germline): SEHNR, FQNEAQ (reference sequence). Trimming took off 4 bases at V and 3 bases at J, with 12 bases between the two ends. Thyroid surgery was performed in patients who had received no treatment beforehand. The rearrangement uses TRBV7-9 and TRBJ1-2, with TRBD1 as a possible D gene (6 bases). Sequencing was performed on blood. The clonotype originates from a male donor with papillary thyroid cancer or a benign thyroid nodule (not recorded which). Some clones in this sample may be carry-over from other donors' samples. CDR3 nucleotide sequence: TGTGCCAGCAGCTCCCTCGGACAGTACTATGGCTACACCTTC. It encodes CASSSLGQYYGYTF.